The 4 T cell receptor beta chains presented below share a single source sample, sequenced in a study of T-cell reconstitution after alpha-beta-depleted transplantation in children. Construction of the TCRbeta library involved unique molecular identifiers. Each CDR3 protein is one row after TCRdb ran MiXCR on the PCR reads. This table holds about 440,000 distinct CDR3 sequences, approximately 41% found once. This material consisted of PBMCs, taken before TCRalphabeta/CD19-depleted stem cell transplant. Receptor source: a girl aged 2 to 9 with aplastic anemia, due to receive a stem cell transplant.

V and J are TRBV5-1 and TRBJ2-2; the D is unclear. Per the germline V gene, CDR1 is SGHRS and CDR2 is YFSETQ. The CDR3 runs 15 residues. Trimming took 0 bases from V and 6 from J, leaving 12 bases between them. This CDR3 is CASSLEPSVPGELFF. The CDR3, as DNA: TGCGCCAGCAGCTTGGAACCGAGTGTTCCCGGGGAGCTGTTTTTT. The full variable domain, its missing parts supplied by reference TRBV5-1 and TRBJ2-2, is KAGVTQTPRYLIKTRGQQVTLSCSPISGHRSVSWYQQTPGQGLQFLFEYFSETQRNKGNFPGRFSGRQFSNSRSEMNVSTLELGDSALYLCASSLEPSVPGELFFGEGSRLTVL.

The rearrangement uses TRBV15 and TRBJ2-7; D not certain. The CDR3 totals 15 residues. Germline lookup yields CDR1 LNHNV and CDR2 YYDKDF (reference sequence). Trimming shortened V by 0 bases and J by 3 bases, and 12 bases separated the two germline ends. The CDR3 DNA is TGTGCCACCAGCAGAGATTTAGGCCAGCTCTACGAGCAGTACTTC. Encoded protein: CATSRDLGQLYEQYF.

This clonotype was counted at least ten times. The rearrangement joins TRBV29-1 to TRBJ1-2; unclear D gene. The V end lost 3 bases, the J end lost 3 bases, and 11 bases lay between the germline ends. This CDR3 region has 13 residues. Germline loops: CDR1 SQVTM, CDR2 ANQGSEA. The CDR3, as DNA: TGCAGCGTTGACGGCCAGTGGGACTATGGCTACACCTTC. Translation: CSVDGQWDYGYTF. Supplemented by reference TRBV29-1 and TRBJ1-2, the full variable domain reads SAVISQKPSRDICQRGTSLTIQCQVDSQVTMMFWYRQQPGQSLTLIATANQGSEATYESGFVIDKFPISRPNLTFSTLTVSNMSPEDSSIYLCSVDGQWDYGYTFGSGTRLTVV.

This clonotype was observed many times. The rearrangement joins TRBV5-1 to TRBJ2-7, with 13 bases fitting TRBD2. The J segment lost 4 bases and the V segment lost 3 bases, leaving 7 bases of the junction unmatched. CDR3 length: 16 residues. CDR1 and CDR2 from the germline V gene are SGHRS and YFSETQ. The CDR3, as DNA: TGCGCCAGCAGCTCGGGACTAGCGGGGATAGGGTACGAGCAGTACTTC. It is translated as CASSSGLAGIGYEQYF.